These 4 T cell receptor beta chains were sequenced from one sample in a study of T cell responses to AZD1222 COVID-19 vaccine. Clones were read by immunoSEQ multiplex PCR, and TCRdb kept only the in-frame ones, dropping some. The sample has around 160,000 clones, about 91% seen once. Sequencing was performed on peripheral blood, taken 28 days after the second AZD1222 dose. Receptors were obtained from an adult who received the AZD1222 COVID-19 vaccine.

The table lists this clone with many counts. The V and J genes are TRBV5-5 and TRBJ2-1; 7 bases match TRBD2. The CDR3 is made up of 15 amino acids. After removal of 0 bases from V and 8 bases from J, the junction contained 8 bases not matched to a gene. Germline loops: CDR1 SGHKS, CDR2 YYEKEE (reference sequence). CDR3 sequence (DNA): TGTGCCAGCAGCTTGGCGGTGGCGGGAGTGGATGAGCAGTTCTTC. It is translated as CASSLAVAGVDEQFF.

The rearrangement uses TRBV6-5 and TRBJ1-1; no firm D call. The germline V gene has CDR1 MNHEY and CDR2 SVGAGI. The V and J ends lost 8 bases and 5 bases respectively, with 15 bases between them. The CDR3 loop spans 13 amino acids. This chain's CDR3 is CASGKGTKTEAFF. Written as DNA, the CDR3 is TGTGCCAGCGGAAAGGGCACGAAGACTGAAGCTTTCTTT.

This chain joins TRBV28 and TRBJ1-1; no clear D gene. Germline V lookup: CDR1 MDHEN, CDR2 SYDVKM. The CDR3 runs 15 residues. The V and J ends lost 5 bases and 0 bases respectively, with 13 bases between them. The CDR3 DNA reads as TGTGCCAGCAGTCCGGGAGCACGGATGAACACTGAAGCTTTCTTT. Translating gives CASSPGARMNTEAFF.

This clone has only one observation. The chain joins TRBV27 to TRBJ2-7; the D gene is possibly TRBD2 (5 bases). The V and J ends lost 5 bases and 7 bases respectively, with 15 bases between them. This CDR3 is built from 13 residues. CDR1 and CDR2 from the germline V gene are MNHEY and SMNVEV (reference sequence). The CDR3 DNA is TGTGCCAGCAGTCCAATCCTCCGCGGGGAGCAGTACTTC. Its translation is CASSPILRGEQYF.